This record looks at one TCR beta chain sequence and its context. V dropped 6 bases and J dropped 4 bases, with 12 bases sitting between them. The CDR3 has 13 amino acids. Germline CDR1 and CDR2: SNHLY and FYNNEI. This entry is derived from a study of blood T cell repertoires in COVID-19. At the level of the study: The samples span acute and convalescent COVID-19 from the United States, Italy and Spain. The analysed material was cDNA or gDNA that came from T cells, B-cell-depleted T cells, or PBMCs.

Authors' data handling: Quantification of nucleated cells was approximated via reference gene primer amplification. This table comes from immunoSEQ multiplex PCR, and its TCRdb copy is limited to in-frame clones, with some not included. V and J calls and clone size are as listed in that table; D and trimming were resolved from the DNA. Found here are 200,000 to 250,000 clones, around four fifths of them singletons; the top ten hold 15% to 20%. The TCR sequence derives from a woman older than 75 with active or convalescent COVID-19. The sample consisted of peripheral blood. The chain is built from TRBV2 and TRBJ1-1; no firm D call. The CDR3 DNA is TGTGCCAGCAGGTCCACTCGATCCACTGAAGCTTTCTTT. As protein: CASRSTRSTEAFF.